The text below deals with one TCR beta chain. Measured with immunoSEQ multiplex PCR; TCRdb has only the in-frame clones, and not every one. Of about 170,000 clones listed, 90% are singletons. This specimen belongs to a study of blood T cell repertoires in COVID-19. On the study more broadly: The United States, Italy and Spain supplied acute and convalescent COVID-19 samples. Nucleic acid was either cDNA or gDNA, and it came from T cells, B-cell-depleted T cells, or PBMCs.

Germline lookup yields CDR1 MNHNS and CDR2 SASEGT. CDR3 size: 17 residues. V lost 0 bases and J 2 bases, leaving 11 bases between the germline ends. The TCR sequence derives from a man aged 50 or older with acute or convalescent COVID-19. The specimen sequenced was peripheral blood. The chain has TRBV6-1 and TRBJ1-6; D may be TRBD1 (5 bases). CDR3 in DNA: TGTGCCAGCAGTGAAGCGGGGGGAGGCACCTATAATTCACCCCTCCACTTT. Its translation is CASSEAGGGTYNSPLHF.